Sequencing of this TCR beta chain was carried out in a study of T cells expressing NK-cell markers. TCRdb re-called the 5' RACE reads; one entry per CDR3 protein, DNA not given. The sample's table shows around 380,000 distinct CDR3 sequences. Germline loops: CDR1 LGHNT, CDR2 FRNRAP. This CDR3 is built from 12 residues. Sequencing used blood T cells: a sorted CD56 or NKG2C T cell subset, CD4+ or CD8+ T cells, or bulk PBMC T cells (not recorded which). The V and J genes are TRBV12-5 and TRBJ2-1; the D call of TRBD2 rests on TCRdb alone, since no DNA is present to check it. The clonotype comes from a woman aged 45-65 years in good health. CDR3: CASGFRRGEQFF. The full variable domain, with the rest looked up from reference TRBV12-5 and TRBJ2-1, is DARVTQTPRHKVTEMGQEVTMRCQPILGHNTVFWYRQTMMQGLELLAYFRNRAPLDDSGMPKDRFSAEMPDATLATLKIQPSEPRDSAVYFCASGFRRGEQFFGPGTRLTVL.